This T cell receptor beta chain emerged from a study of naive and memory T cell subsets. V lost 6 bases and J lost 6, with 11 bases in between. The CDR3 runs 13 residues. The germline V gene encodes CDR1 MNHNS and CDR2 SASEGT. The beta constant-region primer was an equimolar mix of two oligonucleotides covering TRBC1 and TRBC2. TCRdb reprocessed the UMI-ligation and nested PCR reads via MiXCR and lists one record per CDR3 protein. The table includes fewer than 30,000 distinct CDR3 sequences, around a tenth detected once. From the second PCR step, alpha and beta chains were amplified apart. This clonotype was counted between two and nine times. Its antigen is undetermined. General study points: In naive cells, over 95% of TCR sequences were seen only once.

The TCR comes from a human donor in good health. The specimen sequenced was effector memory CD4+ T cells from blood. Subset reported: effector memory, CD45RA- CD27-. The chain links TRBV6-1 to TRBJ1-4; the D is unclear. CDR3 amino acids: CASRGSVDEKLFF. The CDR3 region has the DNA TGTGCCAGCAGGGGATCAGTGGATGAAAAACTGTTTTTT.